Following are 19 T cell receptor beta chains from one sample sequenced in a study of blood T cell repertoires in COVID-19. Some clones are missing from TCRdb's copy, which holds only in-frame ones; the method was immunoSEQ multiplex PCR. The profile shows approximately 230,000 clones, nearly 90% of them singletons. The sample consisted of peripheral blood. These receptors all stem from a man aged 18-30 years with active or convalescent COVID-19.

The gene calls are TRBV7-8 and TRBJ1-1; 7 nucleotides match TRBD1. V lost 2 bases and J lost 3; bases outside the gene matches: 6. In germline, CDR1 is SGHVS, CDR2 FQNEAQ. There are 15 residues in the CDR3. DNA for the CDR3: TGTGCCAGCAGCTTAATAGGGGGCATCGACACTGAAGCTTTCTTT. It is translated as CASSLIGGIDTEAFF.

This clone appeared once. The chain employs TRBV30 and TRBJ1-3, with D possibly matching TRBD1 (6 bases). The germline V and J ends were trimmed by 7 bases and 0 bases, with 13 bases remaining between them. The CDR3 spans 14 residues. Germline CDR1 GTSNPN, CDR2 SVGIG (reference sequence). CDR3 sequence (DNA): TGTGCCTACTCGACAGGTTTCTCTGGAAACACCATATATTTT. Amino acids: CAYSTGFSGNTIYF.

The J gene is TRBJ1-3, the V gene TRBV19, with 7 bases that match TRBD1. CDR1 and CDR2 (germline): LNHDA, SQIVND (reference sequence). The CDR3 runs to 15 residues. Unmatched junction bases numbered 10, after V lost 11 bases and J lost 0 bases. This CDR3 reads CACRTGLLSGNTIYF. DNA of the CDR3: TGTGCCTGCCGGACAGGTCTACTCTCTGGAAACACCATATATTTT.

This clone has a handful of counts. This chain connects TRBV18 to TRBJ1-1, with unresolved D. The CDR3 is 14 residues long. Germline V CDR1 and CDR2: KGHSH, LQKENI. Deletions cut 6 bases from V and 6 bases from J, with 17 bases between. The CDR3 DNA sequence: TGTGCCAGCTCGGAACGAGGAGAATACGCTGAAGCTTTCTTT. Translated, it gives CASSERGEYAEAFF.

The rearrangement links TRBV13 to TRBJ1-2, with D hard to call. V lost 5 bases and J 5 bases, leaving 9 bases between the germline ends. There are 12 residues in the CDR3. The V gene's germline CDR1 is PRHDT and CDR2 FYEKMQ (reference sequence). This chain's CDR3 is CASSVNRYGYTF. For the CDR3, the DNA is TGTGCCAGCAGCGTTAACAGATATGGCTACACCTTC.

This rearrangement joins TRBV5-1 to TRBJ2-7, with 8 bases matching TRBD1. The CDR3 has 13 residues. Germline V gives CDR1 SGHRS, CDR2 YFSETQ. The V segment lost 4 bases and the J segment 1 base; nucleotides outside the gene matches: 1. The CDR3 DNA sequence: TGCGCCAGCAGCGGACAGGGTTCCTACGAGCAGTACTTC. This codes for CASSGQGSYEQYF.

The chain joins TRBV28 to TRBJ2-1; a possible D gene is TRBD2 (6 bases). Trimming took off 2 bases at V and 4 bases at J, with 9 bases between the two ends. Germline V gene sequence: CDR1 MDHEN, CDR2 SYDVKM. This CDR3 region has 14 residues. For the CDR3, the DNA is TGTGCCAGCAGTTTAGGGACTTTATACAATGAGCAGTTCTTC. Residues: CASSLGTLYNEQFF.

The sample holds a few counts of this clone. This chain uses TRBV30 with TRBJ1-6, with D perhaps matching TRBD1 (6 bases). The CDR3 covers 14 residues. Per the germline V gene, CDR1 is GTSNPN and CDR2 is SVGIG (reference sequence). V lost 3 bases and J 5 bases, leaving 11 bases between the germline ends. As DNA, the CDR3 is TGTGCCTGGAGGACAGGCTGGGATAATTCACCCCTCCACTTT. Protein product: CAWRTGWDNSPLHF.

The chain carries TRBV7-2 and TRBJ1-5; D call uncertain. The V gene lost 3 bases and the J gene lost 0 bases, with 12 bases spanning the gap. The CDR3 covers 16 residues. CDR1 and CDR2 (germline): SGHTA, FQGNSA. CDR3: CASSFGTAYSNQPQHF. In DNA, the CDR3 is TGTGCCAGCAGCTTTGGCACCGCATATAGCAATCAGCCCCAGCATTTT. The full variable domain, in which reference TRBV7-2 and TRBJ1-5 provide the parts outside the CDR3, is GAGVSQSPSNKVTEKGKDVELRCDPISGHTALYWYRQSLGQGLEFLIYFQGNSAPDKSGLPSDRFSAERTGGSVSTLTIQRTQQEDSAVYLCASSFGTAYSNQPQHFGDGTRLSIL.

The DNA of the CDR3 is TGTGCCAGCAGCTTGGAGAGTTTCGCGGGAGACACAGATACGCAGTATTTT. Its translation: CASSLESFAGDTDTQYF. The V and J genes are TRBV7-2 and TRBJ2-3, with 7 bases lining up with TRBD2. Germline assignment: CDR1 SGHTA and CDR2 FQGNSA. V lost 3 bases, J lost 2 bases, and 11 bases stayed unmatched. CDR3 length: 17 amino acids.

The chain links TRBV14 to TRBJ1-2; 9 bases are a match to TRBD1. Germline-derived CDR1 and CDR2 are SGHDN and FVKESK. The CDR3 covers 14 residues. Unmatched junction bases numbered 5, after V lost 2 bases and J lost 7 bases. CDR3 amino acids: CASSQNTGGIGYTF. CDR3 DNA sequence: TGTGCCAGCAGCCAAAATACAGGGGGCATTGGCTACACCTTC.

The rearrangement joins TRBV6-2 or TRBV6-3 to TRBJ2-1; 8 positions match TRBD1. V was clipped by 0 bases and J by 6 bases; unmatched bases: 13. The germline V gene has CDR1 MNHEY and CDR2 SVGEGT. The CDR3 is 18 amino acids. This CDR3 is CASSYSRKDRERFNEQFF. CDR3 DNA: TGTGCCAGCAGTTACTCTAGAAAGGACAGGGAACGTTTCAATGAGCAGTTCTTC.

This clone was detected only a few times. The chain links TRBV7-2 to TRBJ1-5, with 7 bases lining up with TRBD1. This CDR3 region has 16 residues. The V and J ends lost 2 bases and 2 bases, in that order; junction bases with no gene match: 6. Per germline, CDR1 SGHTA and CDR2 FQGNSA. This chain's CDR3 is CASSLRAGTGNQPQHF. The DNA of the CDR3 is TGTGCCAGCAGCTTAAGGGCCGGGACAGGCAATCAGCCCCAGCATTTT.

This clone was seen more than once but under ten times. The chain couples TRBV2 to TRBJ2-7, with D possibly matching TRBD1 (6 bases). The CDR3 covers 12 residues. Germline V gene sequence: CDR1 SNHLY, CDR2 FYNNEI. Deletions cut 9 bases from V and 0 bases from J, with 9 bases between. The CDR3 DNA reads TGTGCCAGAGGGGACAACTCCTACGAGCAGTACTTC. Translated, it gives CARGDNSYEQYF.

CDR3 loop: CASSVAGQRGEQYF. CDR3 in DNA: TGTGCCAGCAGCGTAGCTGGACAGCGGGGGGAGCAGTACTTC. This chain connects TRBV9 to TRBJ2-7; 8 nucleotides match TRBD2. The V segment lost 0 bases and the J segment 7 bases; nucleotides outside the gene matches: 6. This CDR3 comprises 14 residues. CDR1 is SGDLS and CDR2 is YYNGEE in the germline V gene.

This clone has just one count. The chain links TRBV6-5 to TRBJ2-3; D may be TRBD2 (5 bases). The CDR3 contains 15 residues. The V end lost 8 bases, the J end lost 2 bases, and 17 bases lay between the germline ends. Germline CDR1 is MNHEY and CDR2 is SVGAGI. The CDR3 loop is CASQLGRLNTDTQYF. CDR3 sequence (DNA): TGTGCCAGCCAACTAGGACGGCTGAACACAGATACGCAGTATTTT.

The V gene is TRBV3-1 (or the pseudogene TRBV3-2), the J gene TRBJ2-5, with TRBD2 matching over 7 bases. Germline trimming cut 4 bases from V and 0 bases from J; bases unmatched to any gene: 8. The germline V gene has CDR1 LGHDT and CDR2 YNNKEL (reference sequence). The CDR3 is made up of 16 amino acids. CDR3 region: CASSPSLAEYQETQYF. CDR3 sequence (DNA): TGTGCCAGCAGCCCCTCGCTAGCGGAGTACCAAGAGACCCAGTACTTC.

Of note for this clone: The same CDR3 is also encoded by other DNA sequences in this sample. This chain uses TRBV12-3 or TRBV12-4 with TRBJ1-5; perhaps TRBD1 as D (5 bases). The CDR3 consists of 13 residues. V was shortened by 2 bases and J by 4 bases, with 6 bases between the two germline ends. This CDR3 is CASSLRGNQPQHF. The CDR3 DNA follows: TGTGCCAGCAGTTTAAGGGGAAATCAGCCCCAGCATTTT.

The CDR3 here is CASSRTSGTYNEQFF. The CDR3 DNA reads as TGTGCCAGCAGCAGGACTAGCGGGACATACAATGAGCAGTTCTTC. The V gene is TRBV11-1, the J gene TRBJ2-1; 12 positions agree with TRBD2. CDR3 length: 15 residues. The V gene's germline CDR1 is SGHAT and CDR2 FQDESV (reference sequence). Trimming took 5 bases from V and 4 from J; bases not matched to a gene: 3.